The sequence of this TCR beta chain was determined in a study of neurological immune-mediated disorders. Synthesis of cDNA was performed by 5'RACE using 10-nucleotide random UMIs. Sequencing runs each yielded over 180 million TCR-beta sequences from 15-18 subjects. Using its own MiXCR run on the 5' RACE reads, TCRdb lists one record per CDR3 protein. The table shows approximately 38,000 distinct CDR3 sequences, with roughly 6.9% occurring only once. Germline loops: CDR1 SQVTM, CDR2 ANQGSEA. The CDR3 extends over 13 amino acids. V trimming: 5 bases; J trimming: 8 bases; junction bases outside the gene matches: 3. This clonotype was found many times. What it binds is unknown. Study findings and constraints: No sharing of CDR3 amino acid sequences was observed among expanded clones across subjects, suggesting private repertoires in all groups.

The chain employs TRBV29-1 and TRBJ2-1, with TRBD2 matching over 13 bases. This receptor was obtained from a man aged 45 to 65 in good health. Sequenced material: CD4+ T cells from blood. This CDR3 reads CSVKGLAGHEQFF. The CDR3 coding sequence is TGCAGCGTTAAGGGACTAGCGGGACATGAGCAGTTCTTC.